This paragraph reports one T cell receptor (beta chain). This sample stems from a study of blood T cell repertoires in COVID-19. Study-wide background: T cells, B-cell-depleted T cells, or PBMCs provided the cDNA or gDNA that served as material.

Clones were read by immunoSEQ multiplex PCR, and TCRdb kept only the in-frame ones, dropping some. The sample holds 250,000 to 350,000 clones, roughly 84% seen once. The CDR3 extends over 13 amino acids. J gave up 9 bases and V 2 bases, and 6 bases lay outside the gene matches. Germline V gene sequence: CDR1 MDHEN, CDR2 SYDVKM. The sample was peripheral blood. The chain employs TRBV28 and TRBJ1-1; 7 positions agree with TRBD1. This sequence originates from a human donor with COVID-19, enrolled during active disease. The donor label of this sample is uncertain. The CDR3 here is CASSLGQDRKAFF. The DNA for the CDR3 is TGTGCCAGCAGTTTAGGACAGGATAGAAAAGCTTTCTTT. Combining the CDR3 with reference TRBV28 and TRBJ1-1 gives the whole variable domain DVKVTQSSRYLVKRTGEKVFLECVQDMDHENMFWYRQDPGLGLRLIYFSYDVKMKEKGDIPEGYSVSREKKERFSLILESASTNQTSMYLCASSLGQDRKAFFGQGTRLTVV.